The 20 T cell receptor beta chains below all came from one sample that was sequenced in a study of T cell repertoires in ileal Crohn's disease. Some clones are missing from TCRdb's copy, which holds only in-frame ones; the method was immunoSEQ multiplex PCR. The sample includes 13,000 or so clones, over 75% of them seen just once. The time point was: neoterminal ileum biopsy at postoperative endoscopy, about 6 months after surgery. Sequenced: ileal tissue. The source of these receptors is an adult with Crohn's disease.

This clone was observed a single time. The chain's CDR3 is CGRTALSSYNSPLHF. The CDR3 bases are TGTGGAAGGACAGCGCTTAGCTCCTATAATTCACCCCTCCACTTT. V gene TRBV19 combines with J gene TRBJ1-6, with D possibly being TRBD1 (6 bases). Germline V gives CDR1 LNHDA, CDR2 SQIVND (reference sequence). The CDR3 extends over 15 amino acids.

This clone has only one observation. V is TRBV14 and J is TRBJ2-7, with TRBD2 as a possible D gene (7 bases). Germline CDR1 and CDR2: SGHDN and FVKESK. The CDR3 is 14 residues long. V shed 0 bases and J shed 5 bases, with 11 bases lying between them. The CDR3 region has the DNA TGTGCCAGCAGCCAAGAGTGGGGGGGCGACGAGCAGTACTTC. Amino acid sequence: CASSQEWGGDEQYF.

J is TRBJ2-7 and V is TRBV10-3; D is possibly TRBD2 (6 bases). The CDR3 has 13 amino acids. V was clipped by 8 bases and J by 5 bases, with 16 bases between them. CDR1 and CDR2 from the germline V gene are ENHRY and SYGVKD. This CDR3 reads CAIRQFGEDEQYF. CDR3 coding DNA: TGTGCCATCCGCCAATTCGGGGAGGACGAGCAGTACTTC.

The chain carries TRBV6-1 and TRBJ1-5; D possibly corresponds to TRBD1 (6 bases). This CDR3 spans 15 amino acids. CDR1 is MNHNS and CDR2 is SASEGT in the germline V gene. The V gene lost 1 base and the J gene lost 10 bases, with 17 bases spanning the gap. The CDR3 region is CASSEGWGGGVPQHF. In nucleotides, the CDR3 is TGTGCCAGCAGTGAAGGATGGGGGGGCGGGGTTCCCCAGCATTTT.

This clone came up once. The chain has TRBV11-3 and TRBJ2-5, with unresolved D. This CDR3 region has 14 residues. From germline, CDR1 is SGHNT and CDR2 YENEEA. The V end lost 5 bases, the J end lost 1 base, and 11 bases lay between the germline ends. The DNA for the CDR3 is TGTGCCAGCAGCCAAAGCGCCACCCAAGAGACCCAGTACTTC. This sequence encodes CASSQSATQETQYF.

CDR3 region: CASSLNQGIDTQYF. In nucleotides, the CDR3 is TGTGCCAGCAGCCTCAATCAGGGGATAGATACGCAGTATTTT. The V and J genes are TRBV11-2 and TRBJ2-3, with D perhaps TRBD1 (6 bases). Germline V gene lookup returns CDR1 SGHAT and CDR2 FQNNGV. Trimming took off 5 bases at V and 5 bases at J, with 14 bases between the two ends. The CDR3 sequence is 14 residues long.

V and J are TRBV11-2 and TRBJ2-1; possible D gene TRBD2, 5 bases. The CDR3 spans 11 residues. Trimming shortened V by 10 bases and J by 7 bases, and 11 bases separated the two germline ends. From germline, CDR1 is SGHAT and CDR2 FQNNGV. The CDR3 DNA reads TGTGCCACCCAGAGGGTAAATGAGCAGTTCTTC. Protein sequence: CATQRVNEQFF.

In regard to this clone: The same CDR3 also results from other DNA sequences found in this sample. The chain has TRBV11-2 and TRBJ1-1; D possibly corresponds to TRBD1 (6 bases). Germline V gene data show CDR1 as SGHAT and CDR2 as FQNNGV. This CDR3 is 14 amino acids long. Trimming pared 1 base from V and 5 bases from J, leaving 11 bases between. The CDR3: CASSLAGGRTEAFF. The CDR3, as DNA: TGTGCCAGCAGCTTAGCCGGGGGGCGGACTGAAGCTTTCTTT. Filled out from reference TRBV11-2 and TRBJ1-1, the complete variable domain reads EAGVAQSPRYKIIEKRQSVAFWCNPISGHATLYWYQQILGQGPKLLIQFQNNGVVDDSQLPKDRFSAERLKGVDSTLKIQPAKLEDSAVYLCASSLAGGRTEAFFGQGTRLTVV.

This clone appeared a few times. The V and J genes are TRBV5-1 and TRBJ2-5, with 8 bases matching TRBD1. Germline lookup yields CDR1 SGHRS and CDR2 YFSETQ. V dropped 0 bases and J dropped 4; count of bases not matched to a gene: 5. The CDR3 spans 15 residues. Written as DNA, the CDR3 is TGCGCCAGCAGCTTGGTTCAGGGGGCGGTAGAGACCCAGTACTTC. This gives the protein CASSLVQGAVETQYF.

The rearrangement links TRBV5-5 to TRBJ2-7, with 7 nucleotides matching TRBD2. The CDR3 extends over 15 amino acids. V lost 2 bases to trimming and J lost 2 bases; unmatched junction nucleotides: 7. Per germline, CDR1 SGHKS and CDR2 YYEKEE (reference sequence). CDR3 sequence: CASSFRLADAYEQYF. The CDR3 DNA follows: TGTGCCAGCAGCTTTCGTCTAGCGGACGCCTACGAGCAGTACTTC.

The V gene is TRBV6-1, the J gene TRBJ2-7; 11 bases line up with TRBD2. The junction had 5 bases not matched to a gene; V was cut back by 2 bases and J by 5 bases. The CDR3 totals 15 residues. Germline V gives CDR1 MNHNS, CDR2 SASEGT. The CDR3 loop reads CASSEIAGGSHEQYF. CDR3 nucleotides: TGTGCCAGCAGTGAAATAGCGGGGGGGTCTCACGAGCAGTACTTC.

The V call is TRBV5-1, the J call TRBJ2-4; 7 nucleotides agree with TRBD1. The length of the CDR3 is 14 residues. Germline CDR1 and CDR2: SGHRS and YFSETQ. Germline trimming cut 5 bases from V and 7 bases from J; bases unmatched to any gene: 9. Here the CDR3 DNA reads TGCGCCAGCAGATCCACAGGGGACGGTAACATTCAGTACTTC. This encodes CASRSTGDGNIQYF.

The chain employs TRBV2 and TRBJ2-3, with 7 positions matching TRBD1. Unmatched junction bases numbered 3, after V lost 9 bases and J lost 3 bases. The CDR3 is 12 amino acids. The germline gives CDR1 SNHLY, CDR2 FYNNEI. The CDR3 here is CARNRGTDTQYF. CDR3 nucleotides: TGTGCCAGGAACAGGGGAACAGATACGCAGTATTTT. Looking up the rest from reference TRBV2 and TRBJ2-3 gives the full variable domain: EPEVTQTPSHQVTQMGQEVILRCVPISNHLYFYWYRQILGQKVEFLVSFYNNEISEKSEIFDDQFSVERPDGSNFTLKIRSTKLEDSAMYFCARNRGTDTQYFGPGTRLTVL.

In its sample, this clone was seen once. J is TRBJ2-5 and V is TRBV7-6; 10 bases line up with TRBD1. Germline V gene sequence: CDR1 SGHVS, CDR2 FNYEAQ. The junction had 2 bases not matched to a gene; V was cut back by 5 bases and J by 5 bases. This CDR3 is 13 amino acids long. CDR3 bases: TGTGCCAGCAGCCCGGGACAGGGGGAGACCCAGTACTTC. Residues: CASSPGQGETQYF.

This clone was seen just once. This chain links TRBV18 with TRBJ2-2, with 7 bases that match TRBD1. CDR3 length: 16 residues. J lost 3 bases, V lost 3 bases, and 7 bases had no gene match. The germline V gene encodes CDR1 KGHSH and CDR2 LQKENI. This CDR3 reads CASSPRQGSHTGELFF. The CDR3 DNA sequence: TGTGCCAGCTCACCCCGACAGGGATCACACACCGGGGAGCTGTTTTTT.

V usage is TRBV19 and J usage is TRBJ1-2, with D tentatively TRBD1 (6 bases). The germline gives CDR1 LNHDA, CDR2 SQIVND (reference sequence). Trimming removed 6 bases at V and 4 bases at J, with 15 bases between. This CDR3 contains 14 residues. Written as DNA, the CDR3 is TGTGCCAGTAGCCCTAGGGGGATCCCCTATGGCTACACCTTC. This gives the protein CASSPRGIPYGYTF.

The genes are TRBV15 and TRBJ2-1, with a weak D call TRBD1 (6 bases). Germline V gene data show CDR1 as LNHNV and CDR2 as YYDKDF (reference sequence). This CDR3 spans 16 amino acids. The germline V and J ends were trimmed by 1 base and 9 bases, with 19 bases remaining between them. Here the CDR3 DNA reads TGTGCCACCAGCAGAGTCAGGGGCGAGGGGGTAGGTGAGCAGTTCTTC. This codes for CATSRVRGEGVGEQFF.

This chain connects TRBV7-9 to TRBJ1-1, with 7 bases aligning to TRBD1. CDR1 and CDR2 from the germline V gene are SEHNR and FQNEAQ (reference sequence). The CDR3 consists of 15 residues. The ends lost 6 bases at V and 3 bases at J; junction bases unmatched: 10. DNA of the CDR3: TGTGCCAGCAGGCAAACAAGTACAGGGGACACTGAAGCTTTCTTT. Translating gives CASRQTSTGDTEAFF. The variable domain in full, with the rest retrieved from reference TRBV7-9 and TRBJ1-1, is DTGVSQNPRHKITKRGQNVTFRCDPISEHNRLYWYRQTLGQGPEFLTYFQNEAQLEKSRLLSDRFSAERPKGSFSTLEIQRTEQGDSAMYLCASRQTSTGDTEAFFGQGTRLTVV.

The V and J genes are TRBV5-1 and TRBJ2-7, with 9 bases fitting TRBD1. Germline CDR1 and CDR2: SGHRS and YFSETQ. V was clipped by 0 bases and J by 7 bases; unmatched bases: 5. The CDR3 totals 14 residues. The CDR3 DNA reads TGCGCCAGCAGCTTGGGGACAGGGGTTCGGGAGCAGTACTTC. It translates to CASSLGTGVREQYF.

The CDR3, as DNA: TGTGCCAGCCGACCTCTAGCGGGGGGGACAGATACGCAGTATTTT. This translates into CASRPLAGGTDTQYF. The rearrangement uses TRBV9 and TRBJ2-3, with TRBD2 matching 12 bases. Germline values: CDR1 SGDLS, CDR2 YYNGEE. The CDR3 contains 15 residues. The V gene end was trimmed by 7 bases and the J gene end by 3 bases; junction bases not matched to a gene: 6.